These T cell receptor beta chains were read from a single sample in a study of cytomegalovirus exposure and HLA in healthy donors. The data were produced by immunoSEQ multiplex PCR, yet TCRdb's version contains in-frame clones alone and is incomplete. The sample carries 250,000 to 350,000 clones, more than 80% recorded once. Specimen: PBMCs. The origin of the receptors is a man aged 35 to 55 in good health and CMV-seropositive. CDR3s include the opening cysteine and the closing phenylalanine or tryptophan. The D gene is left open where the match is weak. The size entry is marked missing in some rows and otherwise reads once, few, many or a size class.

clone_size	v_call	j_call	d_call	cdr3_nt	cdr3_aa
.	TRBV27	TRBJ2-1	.	TGTGCCAGCAGTTCTACCACTAACAATGAGCAGTTCTTC	CASSSTTNNEQFF
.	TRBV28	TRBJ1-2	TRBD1	TGTGCCACCAAGACAGGGGATTATGGCTACACCTTC	CATKTGDYGYTF
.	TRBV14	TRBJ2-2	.	TGTGCCAGCAGCCGCGGGAACACCGGGGAGCTGTTTTTT	CASSRGNTGELFF
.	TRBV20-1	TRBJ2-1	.	TGCAGTGAGGAAGGCCGAGGGGAGCAGTTCTTC	CSEEGRGEQFF
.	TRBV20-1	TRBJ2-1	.	TGCAGTGCTAGCCGCTACAATGAGCAGTTCTTC	CSASRYNEQFF
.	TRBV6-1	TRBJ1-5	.	TGTGCCAGCAGTGAACGACAGTATAGCAATCAGCCCCAGCATTTT	CASSERQYSNQPQHF
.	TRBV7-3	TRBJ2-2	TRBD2	TGTGCCAGCAGCTTAGGACTAGCGGGAGTGACCGGGGAGCTGTTTTTT	CASSLGLAGVTGELFF
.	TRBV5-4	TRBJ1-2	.	TGTGCCAGCAGCTTGGCCGCAGGAGGGATTTATGGCTACACCTTC	CASSLAAGGIYGYTF
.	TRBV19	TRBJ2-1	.	TGTGCCAGTAGTATAGCACTAGCATATGAGCAGTTCTTC	CASSIALAYEQFF
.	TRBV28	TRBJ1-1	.	TGTGCCAGCAGGCGACGGGTGCTGCAGAACACTGAAGCTTTCTTT	CASRRRVLQNTEAFF
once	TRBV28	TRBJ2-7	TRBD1	TGTGCCAGCAGTACCCGTAGACAGGGAGCGTTCTACGAGCAGTACTTC	CASSTRRQGAFYEQYF
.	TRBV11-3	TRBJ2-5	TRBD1	TGTGCCAGCAGCCGGAGGACAGGGGGCTGGGAGACCCAGTACTTC	CASSRRTGGWETQYF
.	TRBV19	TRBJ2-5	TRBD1	TGTGCCAGTAGTATGGACAGGGAAGAGACCCAGTACTTC	CASSMDREETQYF
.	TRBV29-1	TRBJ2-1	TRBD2	TGCAGCGTTCCTACCGGGACTAGCGGTTACAATGAGCAGTTCTTC	CSVPTGTSGYNEQFF
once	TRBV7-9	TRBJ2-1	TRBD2	TGTGCCAGCAGCTTAGCGAGGGGACTAGCGGGGGACAATGAGCAGTTCTTC	CASSLARGLAGDNEQFF